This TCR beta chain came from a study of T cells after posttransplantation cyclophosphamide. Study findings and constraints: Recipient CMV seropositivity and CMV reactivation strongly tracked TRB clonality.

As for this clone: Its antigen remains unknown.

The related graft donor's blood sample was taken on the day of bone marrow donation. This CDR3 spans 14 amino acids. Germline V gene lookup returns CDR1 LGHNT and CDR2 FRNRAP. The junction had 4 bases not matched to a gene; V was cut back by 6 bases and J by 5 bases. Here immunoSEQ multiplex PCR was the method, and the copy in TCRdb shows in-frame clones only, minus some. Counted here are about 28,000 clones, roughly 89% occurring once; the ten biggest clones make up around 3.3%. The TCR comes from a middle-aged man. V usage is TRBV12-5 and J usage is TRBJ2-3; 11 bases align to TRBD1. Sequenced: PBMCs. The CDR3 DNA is TGTGCTAGTGGACTAGGGACAGGGGGAGATACGCAGTATTTT. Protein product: CASGLGTGGDTQYF.